This T cell receptor beta chain was identified during a study of blood T cell repertoires in COVID-19. Here immunoSEQ multiplex PCR was the method, and the copy in TCRdb shows in-frame clones only, minus some. The top ten hold under 1.5% of the sample, which has about 62,000 clones, around 86% seen once. In germline, CDR1 is WSHSY, CDR2 SAAADI. Trimming took off 7 bases at V and 2 bases at J, with 18 bases between the two ends. The CDR3 length is 16 residues. This receptor was obtained from a woman aged 80 or older with acute or convalescent COVID-19. The chain joins TRBV10-2 to TRBJ1-5; D unclear. Sequencing was done on a sample of peripheral blood. This CDR3 reads CASTRSTPAGNQPQHF. The DNA of the CDR3 is TGCGCCAGCACACGAAGTACACCGGCGGGCAATCAGCCCCAGCATTTT.